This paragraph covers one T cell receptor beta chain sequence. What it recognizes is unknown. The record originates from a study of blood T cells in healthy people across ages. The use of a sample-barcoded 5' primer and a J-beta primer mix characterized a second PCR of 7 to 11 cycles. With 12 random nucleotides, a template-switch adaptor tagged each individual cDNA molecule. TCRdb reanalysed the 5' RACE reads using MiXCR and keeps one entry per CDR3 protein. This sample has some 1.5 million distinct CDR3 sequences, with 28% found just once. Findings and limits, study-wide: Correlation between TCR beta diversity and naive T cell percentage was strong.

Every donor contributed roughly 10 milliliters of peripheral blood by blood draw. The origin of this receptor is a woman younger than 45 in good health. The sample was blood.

The CDR3 spells CATSDPVDGKAFF. The CDR3 nucleotides read TGTGCCACCAGTGACCCCGTTGATGGGAAAGCTTTCTTT. This chain joins TRBV24-1 and TRBJ1-1, with D unclear. Germline CDR1 KGHDR, CDR2 SFDVKD. V dropped 4 bases and J dropped 9 bases, with 14 bases sitting between them. This CDR3 is built from 13 residues.